This T cell receptor (beta chain) was documented in a study of cytomegalovirus exposure and HLA in healthy donors. As for the study in general: Researchers found that about 82% of just under 400 genotyped donors fell within the Caucasian-associated ancestry cluster. Study-wide results and limits: Among donors in an Asian-associated ancestry cluster, a later analysis reportedly found fewer N-insertions than the roughly 610-donor mean. Clonal expansion was found to be greater in HLA-associated TCR beta chains than in equally common others in a later analysis.

With regard to this clone: Its antigen is not known.

Vbeta (60) and Jbeta (13) primers were used in the PCR. Authors' processing steps: In a later analysis, around 10 million of around 75 million unique beta chains occurred in at least two donors. Assay: immunoSEQ multiplex PCR; the TCRdb copy retains only in-frame clones and omits some. The V and J calls and clone size were taken over from that table, and D and trimming were inferred from the DNA. This table holds 90,000 to 120,000 clones, 74% found once. CDR1 and CDR2 (germline): KGHSH, LQKENI. The CDR3 totals 14 residues. J gave up 7 bases and V 2 bases, and 7 bases lay outside the gene matches. Input material: PBMCs. The origin of this receptor is a man aged 50 to 60 in good health and CMV-seropositive. This sequence joins TRBV18 and TRBJ1-2, with 7 bases lining up with TRBD1. CDR3 residues: CASSPATGRVGYTF. CDR3 nucleotides: TGTGCCAGCTCACCAGCGACAGGGCGGGTTGGCTACACCTTC.